Listed below are T cell receptor beta chains from one sample, sequenced in a study of T cell responses to AZD1222 COVID-19 vaccine. Some clones are missing from TCRdb's copy, which holds only in-frame ones; the method was immunoSEQ multiplex PCR. This table has more than 140,000 clones, approximately 88% appearing once. This specimen was peripheral blood, taken on day 0 of MenACWY control vaccination. The receptor set was obtained from an adult in good health. CDR3s include the opening cysteine and the closing phenylalanine or tryptophan. The D gene is left open where the match is weak. The size entry is marked missing in some rows and otherwise reads once, few, many or a size class.

D gene	clone size	V gene	J gene	CDR3 DNA	CDR3 protein
TRBD1	NA	TRBV7-2	TRBJ2-5	TGTGCCAGTCGACAGGGTCAAGAGACCCAGTACTTC	CASRQGQETQYF
NA	NA	TRBV30	TRBJ2-7	TGTGCCTGGAGTGTTTTAGAAGAGCAGTACTTC	CAWSVLEEQYF
TRBD1	NA	TRBV4-1	TRBJ1-2	TGCGCCAGCAGCAAGAAATCAGGGACAGGGATTGGAGTAGACTATGGCTACACCTTC	CASSKKSGTGIGVDYGYTF
TRBD2	NA	TRBV10-1	TRBJ2-5	TGCGCCAGCAGGAGACTAGCAGGGTCCACAGGGACCCAGTACTTC	CASRRLAGSTGTQYF
NA	NA	TRBV6-2/TRBV6-3	TRBJ2-1	TGTGCCAGCAGCCTAGTAGATCCTGGCGACGAGCAGTTCTTC	CASSLVDPGDEQFF
TRBD1	NA	TRBV28	TRBJ1-2	TGTGCCAGCAGAGGGACAGGGATCGGTGGCTACACCTTC	CASRGTGIGGYTF
NA	NA	TRBV11-2	TRBJ2-1	TGTGCCAGCAGCTTAGACGTCGCCAACAATGAGCAGTTCTTC	CASSLDVANNEQFF
TRBD1	NA	TRBV10-3	TRBJ1-3	TGTGCCATCAGCTCTTCACAGGGGGCCTCTGGAAACACCATATATTTT	CAISSSQGASGNTIYF
NA	NA	TRBV12-3/TRBV12-4	TRBJ2-7	TGTGCCAGCAGTTTAGGACAGACCGAGCAGTACTTC	CASSLGQTEQYF
TRBD1	NA	TRBV5-1	TRBJ2-3	TGCGCCAGCAGCTTGGTTTTTCCGACAGGGTCCGAAATAGGCGCAGATACGCAGTATTTT	CASSLVFPTGSEIGADTQYF
TRBD2	NA	TRBV9	TRBJ2-1	TGTGCCAGCAGCGTAGGTGTAGCGGGGGGGCAATACAATGAGCAGTTCTTC	CASSVGVAGGQYNEQFF
NA	NA	TRBV3-1/TRBV3-2	TRBJ1-2	TGTGCCAGCAGCCAAGGCGGGGTGGCTTCAGGCTACACCTTC	CASSQGGVASGYTF
TRBD2	NA	TRBV4-2	TRBJ2-2	TGTGCCAGCAGCCAAGAGACGGGAGGGTCCGGGGAGCTGTTTTTT	CASSQETGGSGELFF
NA	NA	TRBV4-1	TRBJ1-4	TGCGCCAGCAGCCAAGAACTTAGAAGGCAGTACGGTGAAAAACTGTTTTTT	CASSQELRRQYGEKLFF
NA	NA	TRBV4-3	TRBJ2-7	TGCGCCAGCAGCCAAGATCCGGGATCCTACGAGCAGTACTTC	CASSQDPGSYEQYF
NA	once	TRBV6-5	TRBJ1-2	TGTGCCATCACCACTCAGGGACCCCTTACCTTC	CAITTQGPLTF
TRBD1	NA	TRBV9	TRBJ2-2	TGTGCCAGCAGCGAGCGGACAGGCGAAGTGTGGAGCACCGGGGAGCTGTTTTTT	CASSERTGEVWSTGELFF
NA	NA	TRBV7-2	TRBJ2-2	TGTGCCAGCACCGAAGGGAGGACCGGGGAGCTGTTTTTT	CASTEGRTGELFF
NA	NA	TRBV7-9	TRBJ1-4	TGTGCCAGCAGCTCCACCTTGATCAGGGGTGGGCATGAAAAACTGTTTTTT	CASSSTLIRGGHEKLFF
TRBD2	NA	TRBV5-1	TRBJ2-5	TGCGCCAGCAGCTTCTCCGGGGGAGGGGAGACCCAGTACTTC	CASSFSGGGETQYF
TRBD1	NA	TRBV25-1	TRBJ2-1	TGTGCCAGCAGTGAATTTGCGGGACAGGCCTACAATGAGCAGTTCTTC	CASSEFAGQAYNEQFF
NA	NA	TRBV6-2/TRBV6-3	TRBJ1-2	TGTGCCAGCAGTTACTCTGGGAGCTATGGCTACACCTTC	CASSYSGSYGYTF
NA	NA	TRBV4-3	TRBJ1-6	TGCGCCAGCAGCCAAGGGACCTATAATTCACCCCTCCACTTT	CASSQGTYNSPLHF
TRBD2	NA	TRBV10-3	TRBJ2-6	TGTGCCATCGGGACTAGTATCTCTGGGGCCAACGTCCTGACTTTC	CAIGTSISGANVLTF
TRBD1	NA	TRBV3-1/TRBV3-2	TRBJ1-5	TGTGCCAGCAGCATTGGACAGGGGGGACAGCCCCAGCATTTT	CASSIGQGGQPQHF
NA	NA	TRBV7-2	TRBJ1-5	TGTGCCAGCAGCTTAATGTGGGGTAACAATCAGCCCCAGCATTTT	CASSLMWGNNQPQHF
NA	NA	TRBV14	TRBJ2-7	TGTGCCAGCAGCACCCGGGACTTTCTAGACCACGAGCAGTACTTC	CASSTRDFLDHEQYF
TRBD2	NA	TRBV6-5	TRBJ2-7	TGTGCCAGCAGTTTAATAGCGGGAGGGCCCTACGAGCAGTACTTC	CASSLIAGGPYEQYF
NA	NA	TRBV2	TRBJ1-5	TGTGCCAGCCAACCTCCAGGGTTTAGCAATCAGCCCCAGCATTTT	CASQPPGFSNQPQHF
TRBD1	NA	TRBV29-1	TRBJ2-7	TGCAGCGGGTCACAGGGGGCGAGGTACGAGCAGTACTTC	CSGSQGARYEQYF
NA	NA	TRBV7-9	TRBJ2-3	TGTGCCAGCAGCCCCGGGACTTCAATAACCGCCCCGGATACGCAGTATTTT	CASSPGTSITAPDTQYF
NA	NA	TRBV3-1/TRBV3-2	TRBJ2-6	TGTGCCAGCAGCCAAGACCCCCTCTCTGGGGCCAACGTCCTGACTTTC	CASSQDPLSGANVLTF
NA	NA	TRBV19	TRBJ2-3	TGTGCCAGTAGTACGCGGGACAGAAAAAGCACAGATACGCAGTATTTT	CASSTRDRKSTDTQYF
NA	NA	TRBV4-1	TRBJ1-5	TGCGCCAGCAGCCAAGATAGGGGGCAGCCCCAGCATTTT	CASSQDRGQPQHF
NA	NA	TRBV5-1	TRBJ2-4	TGCGCCAGCAGCTTGGGCTTTAGGGATCACATTCAGTACTTC	CASSLGFRDHIQYF
NA	once	TRBV28	TRBJ2-2	TGTGCCAGCAGGAGGCTCCACGGGGAGCTGTTTTTT	CASRRLHGELFF
NA	NA	TRBV7-9	TRBJ1-2	TGTGCCAGCAGTTCTCCCTCCAGGCAGGGTACTAACTATGGCTACACCTTC	CASSSPSRQGTNYGYTF
TRBD1	NA	TRBV12-5	TRBJ1-3	TGTGCTAGTGGGGAGGGGGCACGAAACACCATATATTTT	CASGEGARNTIYF
TRBD1	NA	TRBV6-5	TRBJ2-5	TGTGCCAGCAGACAGGGGTGGAAAGAGACCCAGTACTTC	CASRQGWKETQYF
NA	NA	TRBV30	TRBJ1-2	TGTGCCTGGAGTCCACCGCTACGGAGTGGGGGCTACACCTTC	CAWSPPLRSGGYTF
NA	NA	TRBV7-2	TRBJ2-3	TGTGCCAGCAGCTTAGCGTCGGGGCGGCCCACAGATACGCAGTATTTT	CASSLASGRPTDTQYF
NA	NA	TRBV29-1	TRBJ1-1	TGCAGCGTGCTCGGAACATACGCCCGAGGGACTGAAGCTTTCTTT	CSVLGTYARGTEAFF
TRBD1	NA	TRBV5-1	TRBJ1-2	TGCGCCAGCAGCCGCGGGACAGGGGAAGGTGGCTACACCTTC	CASSRGTGEGGYTF
TRBD1	NA	TRBV4-1	TRBJ2-5	TGCGCCAGCAGCCTATCAGGGGGCGCGGAAGAGACCCAGTACTTC	CASSLSGGAEETQYF
NA	NA	TRBV2	TRBJ2-7	TGTGCCAGCAAGACCCGCCTGGGGGACACGATCGAGCAGTACTTC	CASKTRLGDTIEQYF
NA	once	TRBV28	TRBJ1-5	TGTGCCAGCACCGGAGGAGGGGATTGGAGCAATCAGCCCCAGCATTTT	CASTGGGDWSNQPQHF
NA	NA	TRBV27	TRBJ1-2	TGTGCCAGCAGGGCCGGGACCGGGTATGGCTACACCTTC	CASRAGTGYGYTF
TRBD1	NA	TRBV5-1	TRBJ2-7	TGCGCCAGCAGCTTGGAGGGGACAGCCTACGAGCAGTACTTC	CASSLEGTAYEQYF
TRBD1	NA	TRBV30	TRBJ2-2	TGTGCCTGGAGACAGGGGGCGAACACCGGGGAGCTGTTTTTT	CAWRQGANTGELFF
TRBD1	NA	TRBV19	TRBJ2-1	TGTGCCAGTAGTAGGACAGGGGTTAGCTCCTACAATGAGCAGTTCTTC	CASSRTGVSSYNEQFF
NA	NA	TRBV5-4	TRBJ2-2	TGTGCCAGCAGCTTGTTAGTTACTCGTTCGAACACCGGGGAGCTGTTTTTT	CASSLLVTRSNTGELFF
TRBD1	NA	TRBV7-2	TRBJ1-3	TGTGCCAGCAGCGCGGGACAGCGAAGAAACACCATATATTTT	CASSAGQRRNTIYF
NA	NA	TRBV9	TRBJ1-2	TGTGCCAGCAGCAGGGACACTGGCGCTAACTATGGCTACACCTTC	CASSRDTGANYGYTF
NA	NA	TRBV3-1/TRBV3-2	TRBJ1-1	TGTGCCAGCAGCCCAAAACATGGAACTGAAGCTTTCTTT	CASSPKHGTEAFF
NA	once	TRBV11-3	TRBJ2-5	TGTGCCAGCAGCTCATTTGGCAGGGAAGAGACCCAGTACTTC	CASSSFGREETQYF
NA	NA	TRBV19	TRBJ1-5	TGTGCCAGTAGTGGGACGGGAGGATTGCCCCAGCATTTT	CASSGTGGLPQHF
NA	NA	TRBV19	TRBJ2-1	TGTGCCAGTAGTATCAAGGGGGGAGGGTTCAATGAGCAGTTCTTC	CASSIKGGGFNEQFF
NA	NA	TRBV6-5	TRBJ1-1	TGTGCCAGCAGGCCGACAGAAGCTGAAGCTTTCTTT	CASRPTEAEAFF
NA	NA	TRBV4-3	TRBJ2-5	TGCGCCAGCAGCCAAGGGGGGAGGTTTGGAGAGACCCAGTACTTC	CASSQGGRFGETQYF